This T cell receptor (beta chain) was identified during a study of breast tumors, draining lymph nodes, adjacent tissues. V was clipped by 4 bases and J by 7 bases, with 13 bases between them. This CDR3 is 14 amino acids long. CDR1 MNHEY and CDR2 SVGEGT come from the germline V gene. TCRdb itself ran the multiplex PCR reads through MiXCR, one entry per CDR3 protein. The data contain some 130,000 distinct CDR3 sequences, about 20% of them singletons. Breast cancer patients provided tissue from their axillary draining lymph nodes. Note on this clonotype: Its antigen is still unknown.

General study findings and limits: Luminal-like breast cancer showed significantly higher tumor–nontumor repertoire similarity than basal-like. Data fit most tumor T cells coming from lymph node, expanding in tumor. The lymph node origin of tumor T cells was framed as consistent with a hypothesis, not demonstrated. Compared with lymph nodes, tumors were less diverse; compared with nontumor tissue, more.

The sequence derives from a female donor with breast cancer. Some clones in this sample may be carry-over from other donors' samples. The sample was axillary lymph node tissue. The chain combines TRBV6-2 or TRBV6-3 with TRBJ2-2; D is undetermined. Here the CDR3 DNA reads TGTGCCAGCAGTTCCCATTTAGGGATCGGGGAGCTGTTTTTT. Translating gives CASSSHLGIGELFF.